The present TCR beta chain was sequenced within a study of cytomegalovirus exposure and HLA in healthy donors. Of note for this clone: Its antigen is undetermined.

Germline CDR1 reads MDHEN; CDR2 reads SYDVKM. Trimming stripped 8 bases from V and 4 bases from J, with 12 bases between. The CDR3 is made up of 13 amino acids. Study-level results: Based on reports, TCR beta sequences accurately predicted HLA-A and HLA-B alleles for most subjects. The Asian-associated ancestry cluster reportedly had fewer N-insertions than the approximately 610-donor mean in a later analysis.

The study ran its PCR with 60 Vbeta and 13 Jbeta primers. Clones were read by immunoSEQ multiplex PCR, and TCRdb kept only the in-frame ones, dropping some. The sample has about 140,000 clones, more than 75% seen once. Specimen: PBMCs. The sequence was collected from a woman under 30 in good health and CMV-seropositive. V gene TRBV28 combines with J gene TRBJ1-5, with D perhaps TRBD1 (6 bases). The CDR3: CASQGRTNQPQHF. In nucleotides, the CDR3 is TGTGCCAGCCAGGGGCGGACAAATCAGCCCCAGCATTTT. The variable domain in full, with the rest retrieved from reference TRBV28 and TRBJ1-5, is DVKVTQSSRYLVKRTGEKVFLECVQDMDHENMFWYRQDPGLGLRLIYFSYDVKMKEKGDIPEGYSVSREKKERFSLILESASTNQTSMYLCASQGRTNQPQHFGDGTRLSIL.